Listed below are T cell receptor beta chains from one sample, sequenced in a study of beta chain features in type 1 diabetes. TCRdb keeps only in-frame clones here, not all; method: immunoSEQ multiplex PCR. The profile covers approximately 150,000 clones, with roughly 10% appearing a single time and about 0.6% taken by the ten largest. Sequenced input: central memory CD4+ T cells from blood. The origin of the receptors is a middle-aged woman in good health. The conserved cysteine and the conserved F or W are not part of the CDR3 here. The D gene is left open where the match is weak.

cdr3_aa	d_call	v_call
AARGTYEQY	.	TRBV6-1
ASSATGRSTDTQY	.	TRBV11-2
ASSQSRNQPQH	.	TRBV4-3
ASSYILADGETQY	.	TRBV6-5
ASSLETGGEQY	TRBD2	TRBV5-1
ASSLEGSGGAGNEQF	TRBD2	TRBV7-6
ASSPWGSQGTEAF	.	TRBV9
ASRAGTGIYEQY	TRBD1	TRBV6-5
ASSLGRNRVSTEAF	.	TRBV5-1
ASLAGGHNEQF	TRBD2	TRBV4-2
ASSPEFAPDRRWNTEAF	.	TRBV7-2
AISDNGGSVYGYT	.	TRBV10-3
ASSKGQGANSPLH	TRBD1	TRBV6-4
AISESRFVQF	.	TRBV10-3
ASSLPQGWTEAF	.	TRBV5-6
ASISGYSGDMNQPQH	.	TRBV2
ASSTPQGAYTEAF	TRBD1	TRBV6-6
ASSRTGGLQETQY	TRBD1	TRBV6-6
ASSPREGGKNTEAF	.	TRBV28
ASKDQGNEQF	.	TRBV19
ASSRGSGGRYEQY	TRBD1	TRBV7-9
ASRERGYT	.	TRBV6-1
ASSVAVTGELF	.	TRBV9
ASSVGAGVSGNTIY	.	TRBV9
ASGALAGYNEQF	TRBD2	TRBV25-1
AISGSGTEAF	.	TRBV10-3
ASRLAGGTDTQY	TRBD2	TRBV5-1
ASSFTGTAQETQY	TRBD1	TRBV5-1
ASSGLAGVAGELF	TRBD2	TRBV19
ASSPYAGGGQETQY	TRBD2	TRBV7-8
ASSKRLRPDTQY	.	TRBV5-6
ATNLQGLPYEQY	TRBD1	TRBV2
ASSQGTGMAGTDTQY	TRBD1	TRBV4-3
ASSTSGGDNEQF	TRBD2	TRBV6-1
ASSLDHSQGRGAF	.	TRBV7-8
ASSQGASQGETQY	.	TRBV4-3
SVEPTGLGYGYT	.	TRBV29-1
ASSLGDRGLLETQY	TRBD1	TRBV5-8
ASSFLAGGVTDTQY	TRBD2	TRBV11-2
ASSPTGIEQY	TRBD1	TRBV7-9
ASSERGMAQY	.	TRBV2